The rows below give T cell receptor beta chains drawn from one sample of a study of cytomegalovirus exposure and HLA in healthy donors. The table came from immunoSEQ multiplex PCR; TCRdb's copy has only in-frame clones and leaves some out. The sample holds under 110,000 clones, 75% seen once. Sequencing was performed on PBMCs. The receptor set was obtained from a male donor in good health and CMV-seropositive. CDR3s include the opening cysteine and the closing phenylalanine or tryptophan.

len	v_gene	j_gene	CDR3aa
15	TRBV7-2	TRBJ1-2	CASSQRTGSIYGYTF
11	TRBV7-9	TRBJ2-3	CASSLHGQQYF
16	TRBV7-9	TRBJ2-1	CSSSFSLGETYNEQFF
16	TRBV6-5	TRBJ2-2	CASSYSDSLRTGELFF
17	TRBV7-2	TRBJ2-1	CASSLGTSGGSYNEQFF
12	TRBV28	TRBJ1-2	CASSFRGYGYTF
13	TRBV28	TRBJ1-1	CASSLVSRGEAFF
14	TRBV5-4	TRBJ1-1	CASSLAGGHTEAFF
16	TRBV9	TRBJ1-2	CASSVGAGGFNYGYTF
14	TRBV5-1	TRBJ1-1	CASTSQGRETEAFF
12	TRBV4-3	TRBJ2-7	CASSQEGETRGF
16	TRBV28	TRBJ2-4	CASSFLGSPAKNIQYF
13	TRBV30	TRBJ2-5	CAWSVLLGETQYF
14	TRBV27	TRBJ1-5	CASRALGANQPQHF
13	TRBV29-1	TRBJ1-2	CSVERDRVEGYTF
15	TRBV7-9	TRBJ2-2	CASSFTGRNTGELFF
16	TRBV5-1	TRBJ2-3	CASSLESGGRGDTQYF
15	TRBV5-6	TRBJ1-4	CASSFRQQDNEKLFF
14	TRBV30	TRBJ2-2	CAWKLAGGTGELFF
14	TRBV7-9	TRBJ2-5	CATLGGHDQETQYF
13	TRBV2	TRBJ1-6	CASSENKNSPLHF
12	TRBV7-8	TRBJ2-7	CASVTGAYEQYF
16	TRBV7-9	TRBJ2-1	CASSPKTGPFHNEQFF
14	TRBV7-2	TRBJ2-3	CASSLGRTSDTQYF
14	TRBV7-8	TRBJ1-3	CASSLGTAGNTIYF
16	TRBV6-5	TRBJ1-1	CASSYSVGGGDTEAFF
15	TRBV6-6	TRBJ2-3	CASSYGPGKGDTQYF
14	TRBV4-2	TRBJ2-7	CASANGGSSYEQYF
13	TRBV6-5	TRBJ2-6	CASSLDRVNVLTF
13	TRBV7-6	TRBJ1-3	CASGTGSGNTIYF
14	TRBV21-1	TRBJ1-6	CASSARGWNSPLHF
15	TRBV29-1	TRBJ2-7	CSAEDRTSGSLEQYF
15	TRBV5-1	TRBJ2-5	CASSSEGGPWETQYF
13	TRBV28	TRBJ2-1	CASTGTVYNEQFF
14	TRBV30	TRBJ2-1	CAWSVGTGRNEQFF
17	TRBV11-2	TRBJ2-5	CASSLGGLAGVQETQYF
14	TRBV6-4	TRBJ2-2	CASSDSEYAGELFF
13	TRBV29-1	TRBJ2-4	CSVEGTDKSIQYF
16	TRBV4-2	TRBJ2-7	CASSLQLAGVDYEQYF
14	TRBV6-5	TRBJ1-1	CASSLNRGGTEAFF
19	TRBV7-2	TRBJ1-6	CASSKSPRRDMWNNSPLHF
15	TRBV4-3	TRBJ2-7	CASSQVTGQGYEQYF